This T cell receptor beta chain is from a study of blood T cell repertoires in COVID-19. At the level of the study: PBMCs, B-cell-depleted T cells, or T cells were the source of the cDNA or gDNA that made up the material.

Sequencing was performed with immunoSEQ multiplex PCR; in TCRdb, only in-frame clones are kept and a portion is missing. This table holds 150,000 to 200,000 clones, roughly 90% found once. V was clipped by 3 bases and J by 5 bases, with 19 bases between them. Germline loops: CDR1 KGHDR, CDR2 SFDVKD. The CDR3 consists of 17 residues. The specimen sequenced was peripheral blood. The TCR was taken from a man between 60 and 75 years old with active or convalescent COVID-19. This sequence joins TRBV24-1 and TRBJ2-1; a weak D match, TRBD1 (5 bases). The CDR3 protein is CATSDTGRGRRDNEQFF. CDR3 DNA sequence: TGTGCCACCAGTGATACCGGTAGGGGCCGCCGCGACAATGAGCAGTTCTTC.